These 20 T cell receptor beta chains were sequenced from one sample in a study of blood T cell repertoires in COVID-19. Clones were sequenced by immunoSEQ multiplex PCR, and TCRdb holds only the in-frame ones, with some missing. Of some 190,000 clones in the sample, 75% to 90% were seen once. Sample: peripheral blood. The receptors come from a man in his 60s with acute or convalescent COVID-19.

The chain is built from TRBV2 and TRBJ2-4; D might be TRBD2 (5 bases). This CDR3 region has 12 residues. With 8 bases removed from V and 14 bases from J, the gap between germline ends came to 19 bases. Germline assignment: CDR1 SNHLY and CDR2 FYNNEI. CDR3 in DNA: TGTGCCAGCCGTGCGGACTCCCCCCTAGAGTACTTC. Translating gives CASRADSPLEYF.

The rearrangement joins TRBV29-1 to TRBJ1-1; TRBD1 matches 7 bases. V lost 7 bases and J lost 5; bases outside the gene matches: 10. Per the germline V gene, CDR1 is SQVTM and CDR2 is ANQGSEA. This CDR3 is built from 13 residues. The CDR3 loop is CSGSTGRETEAFF. CDR3 coding DNA: TGCAGCGGCTCGACAGGGAGAGAAACTGAAGCTTTCTTT.

This chain links TRBV6-2 or TRBV6-3 with TRBJ2-4; a possible D gene is TRBD1 (5 bases). There are 18 residues in the CDR3. The germline V gene encodes CDR1 MNHEY and CDR2 SVGEGT. Trimming left V 2 bases short and J 0 bases short, with 17 bases between. The CDR3 coding sequence is TGTGCCAGCAGTTACCTTGTGACAGACCTTATAGCCAAAAACATTCAGTACTTC. It translates to CASSYLVTDLIAKNIQYF.

The chain recombines TRBV18 with TRBJ1-6; 10 bases fit TRBD1. Trimming removed 3 bases from V and 8 bases from J; junction bases left unmatched: 1. The CDR3 sequence is 14 residues long. Germline CDR1 and CDR2: KGHSH and LQKENI. The CDR3 DNA is TGTGCCAGCTCACCGGGGACAGGGGATTCACCCCTCCACTTT. It codes for CASSPGTGDSPLHF.

The chain uses TRBV27 and TRBJ2-7; 9 bases map to TRBD2. Trimming removed 5 bases from V and 2 bases from J; junction bases left unmatched: 4. Germline CDR1 is MNHEY and CDR2 is SMNVEV (reference sequence). The CDR3 runs to 14 residues. This CDR3 is CASSRAGGAYEQYF. The CDR3 DNA is TGTGCCAGCAGTAGGGCGGGAGGGGCCTACGAGCAGTACTTC.

The chain employs TRBV24-1 and TRBJ2-1, with 8 bases matching TRBD2. The CDR3 is 15 amino acids. Germline values: CDR1 KGHDR, CDR2 SFDVKD. V shed 9 bases and J 8 bases; nucleotides not matched to a gene: 14. The CDR3 DNA reads as TGTGCCACCGCGGTTACGGGGGGGGCCAGCGATGAGCAGTTCTTC. Protein: CATAVTGGASDEQFF.

The table lists this clone with a few counts. The chain employs TRBV30 and TRBJ2-7, with a weak D call TRBD1 (5 bases). Trimming took 3 bases from V and 4 from J, leaving 22 bases between them. This CDR3 spans 16 amino acids. Germline V gene data show CDR1 as GTSNPN and CDR2 as SVGIG (reference sequence). The CDR3 is CAWSGEAGLEKYEQYF. In DNA form, the CDR3 reads TGTGCCTGGAGCGGAGAGGCAGGGTTGGAGAAATACGAGCAGTACTTC.

The V call is TRBV12-3 or TRBV12-4, the J call TRBJ2-6; the D is unclear. This CDR3 is 11 amino acids long. Trimming removed 6 bases from V and 8 bases from J, with 5 bases in between. The CDR3 sequence: CASRLSNVLTF. The CDR3 DNA follows: TGTGCCAGCAGACTTTCCAACGTCCTGACTTTC.

The chain combines TRBV5-1 with TRBJ2-2; 12 bases match TRBD1. J gave up 6 bases and V 3 bases, and 6 bases lay outside the gene matches. The V gene's germline CDR1 is SGHRS and CDR2 YFSETQ. CDR3 length: 16 residues. CDR3 DNA sequence: TGCGCCAGCAGCTACCCCGGGACAGGGGGCTCCGGGGAGCTGTTTTTT. As protein: CASSYPGTGGSGELFF.

The rearrangement joins TRBV24-1 to TRBJ2-3; TRBD2 matches at 12 bases. Looked up from germline, CDR1 is KGHDR and CDR2 is SFDVKD. The CDR3 extends over 16 amino acids. V lost 3 bases and J lost 3; bases outside the gene matches: 3. CDR3 sequence (DNA): TGTGCCACCAGTGATCCTAGCGGGAGGGAGACAGATACGCAGTATTTT. As protein: CATSDPSGRETDTQYF.

V and J are TRBV2 and TRBJ1-1, with no clear D. Trimming pared 3 bases from V and 11 bases from J, leaving 10 bases between. The length of the CDR3 is 11 residues. Germline V gives CDR1 SNHLY, CDR2 FYNNEI. CDR3 bases: TGTGCCAGCAGTGAGAGGGAATGGGCTTTCTTT. This codes for CASSEREWAFF.

As concerns this clone: The junction differs from germline at one of its ends, possibly a read error. The CDR3: CASSEAPRPTAF. CDR3 bases: TGTGCCAGCAGTGAAGCGCCCAGGCCTACCGCCTTC. This sequence joins TRBV6-1 and TRBJ1-2; no clear D gene. Germline CDR1 is MNHNS and CDR2 is SASEGT. This CDR3 spans 12 amino acids.

The chain is built from TRBV19 and TRBJ1-5; D is uncertain. Trimming stripped 7 bases from V and 4 bases from J, with 11 bases between. CDR3 size: 13 residues. Germline assignment: CDR1 LNHDA and CDR2 SQIVND (reference sequence). This chain's CDR3 is CASKPEFNQPQHF. The CDR3 region has the DNA TGTGCCAGTAAGCCCGAGTTTAATCAGCCCCAGCATTTT.

V usage is TRBV5-1 and J usage is TRBJ2-2, with TRBD2 identical over 9 bases. The CDR3 contains 15 residues. The germline V gene has CDR1 SGHRS and CDR2 YFSETQ. Trimming took 2 bases from V and 6 from J; bases not matched to a gene: 5. The CDR3 is CASSFGASGAGELFF. The CDR3 DNA reads as TGCGCCAGCAGCTTTGGCGCTAGCGGGGCCGGGGAGCTGTTTTTT.

This chain joins TRBV30 and TRBJ1-2, with 8 bases that match TRBD1. The germline V gene encodes CDR1 GTSNPN and CDR2 SVGIG (reference sequence). There are 11 residues in the CDR3. The V segment lost 6 bases and the J segment 8 bases; nucleotides outside the gene matches: 5. The CDR3 spells CACQTGDGYTF. Written as DNA, the CDR3 is TGTGCCTGCCAGACAGGGGACGGCTACACCTTC.

The chain links TRBV6-2 or TRBV6-3 to TRBJ1-2; 10 bases map to TRBD1. J was trimmed by 3 bases and V by 2 bases; bases with no gene match: 12. CDR3 size: 18 residues. Germline values: CDR1 MNHEY, CDR2 SVGEGT. CDR3 loop: CASSYTFLPGQGYYGYTF. CDR3 DNA: TGTGCCAGCAGTTACACCTTCTTACCGGGACAGGGGTACTATGGCTACACCTTC.

The chain employs TRBV5-1 and TRBJ2-5, with 8 bases identical to TRBD1. CDR1 is SGHRS and CDR2 is YFSETQ in the germline V gene. Trimming cost V 5 bases and J 5 bases; bases outside gene matches: 5. The CDR3 sequence is 13 residues long. This CDR3 is CASSGQGRETQYF. The CDR3 nucleotides read TGCGCCAGCAGTGGACAGGGCCGGGAGACCCAGTACTTC.

V gene TRBV7-9 combines with J gene TRBJ2-3, with no clear D. The CDR3 totals 14 residues. Trimming removed 4 bases at V and 4 bases at J, with 12 bases between. Germline V CDR1 and CDR2: SEHNR, FQNEAQ (reference sequence). The CDR3: CASSSPGLPDTQYF. The DNA of the CDR3 is TGTGCCAGCAGCTCACCCGGTCTTCCAGATACGCAGTATTTT.

The V call is TRBV19, the J call TRBJ2-1; the D gene is possibly TRBD2 (6 bases). CDR1 and CDR2 from the germline V gene are LNHDA and SQIVND (reference sequence). This CDR3 has 13 amino acids. V lost 9 bases, J lost 2 bases, and 11 bases lay in between. CDR3 sequence: CASTDYAYNEQFF. DNA for the CDR3: TGTGCCAGCACGGACTACGCCTACAATGAGCAGTTCTTC.

This clone came up a few times. The V and J genes are TRBV13 and TRBJ2-7; the match to TRBD1 covers 7 bases. V was pared by 6 bases and J by 7 bases, with 12 bases of the junction left unmatched. The CDR3 spans 14 residues. The V gene's germline CDR1 is PRHDT and CDR2 FYEKMQ (reference sequence). CDR3 DNA sequence: TGTGCCAGCAGTTCGACAGGGAAAGTTGGAGAGCAGTACTTC. This gives the protein CASSSTGKVGEQYF. Supplemented by reference TRBV13 and TRBJ2-7, the full variable domain reads AAGVIQSPRHLIKEKRETATLKCYPIPRHDTVYWYQQGPGQDPQFLISFYEKMQSDKGSIPDRFSAQQFSDYHSELNMSSLELGDSALYFCASSSTGKVGEQYFGPGTRLTVT.